The 2 T cell receptor beta chains given below trace back to one sample, sequenced in a study of blood T cell repertoires in COVID-19. Profiling relied on immunoSEQ multiplex PCR, and the TCRdb table lists in-frame clones only, not all of them. The sample has around 110,000 clones; roughly 85% are singletons. The sample consisted of peripheral blood. The receptors were sampled from a man aged 25-45 years with acute or convalescent COVID-19.

This clone was seen a handful of times. The CDR3 DNA sequence: TGTGCCAGCAGCGGGGGGGCCACAGATACGCAGTATTTT. Residues: CASSGGATDTQYF. The J gene is TRBJ2-3, the V gene TRBV6-4; 8 bases align to TRBD2. There are 13 residues in the CDR3. Germline lookup yields CDR1 MRHNA and CDR2 SNTAGT. V lost 6 bases to trimming and J lost 2 bases; unmatched junction nucleotides: 1.

The chain has TRBV12-5 and TRBJ1-5, with TRBD1 identical over 7 bases. This CDR3 has 15 residues. Trimming cost V 4 bases and J 2 bases; bases outside gene matches: 5. Germline values: CDR1 LGHNT, CDR2 FRNRAP. For the CDR3, the DNA is TGTGCTAGTGGTTCAACAGGGGTGGGCAATCAGCCCCAGCATTTT. This gives the protein CASGSTGVGNQPQHF.